This entry lists 22 T cell receptor beta chains sequenced from one sample in a study of blood T cell repertoires in COVID-19. This table comes from immunoSEQ multiplex PCR, and its TCRdb copy is limited to in-frame clones, with some not included. The table has 150,000 or so clones, roughly 89% seen once; the top ten hold about 1.6%. The sequenced sample was peripheral blood. The receptors originated from a woman aged 45-65 years with acute or convalescent COVID-19.

The CDR3 is CAWSVVATYEQFF. CDR3 in DNA: TGTGCCTGGAGTGTGGTGGCAACCTATGAGCAGTTCTTC. The chain couples TRBV30 to TRBJ2-1; D call uncertain. Germline CDR1 is GTSNPN and CDR2 is SVGIG (reference sequence). CDR3 length: 13 residues. The V end lost 0 bases, the J end lost 8 bases, and 11 bases lay between the germline ends.

The table lists this clone with a count of one. The J gene is TRBJ1-3, the V gene TRBV3-1 (or the pseudogene TRBV3-2); D perhaps matches TRBD1 (5 bases). Germline CDR1 and CDR2: LGHDT and YNNKEL (reference sequence). The V gene lost 4 bases and the J gene lost 3 bases, with 19 bases spanning the gap. The CDR3 spans 17 residues. CDR3 in amino acids: CASSRGTDRKNGNTIYF. For the CDR3, the DNA is TGTGCCAGCAGCCGCGGGACGGATCGGAAAAATGGAAACACCATATATTTT.

The CDR3 DNA follows: TGCGCCAGCAGCTTGGCCGGGATCCACGGCGCAGATACGCAGTATTTT. It specifies CASSLAGIHGADTQYF. The chain couples TRBV5-1 to TRBJ2-3; D perhaps matches TRBD2 (5 bases). The V end was cut by 0 bases, the J end by 4 bases, with 15 bases between. Germline V CDR1 and CDR2: SGHRS, YFSETQ. This CDR3 contains 16 residues.

The chain uses TRBV9 and TRBJ2-7, with TRBD2 matching over 12 bases. Germline V CDR1 and CDR2: SGDLS, YYNGEE. This CDR3 has 14 residues. Trimming at V came to 3 bases and at J to 7 bases, leaving 5 bases not matched to a gene. Here the CDR3 reads CASSGLAGEGEQYF. The CDR3 nucleotides are TGTGCCAGCAGCGGACTAGCGGGAGAGGGTGAGCAGTACTTC. The full variable domain, with the rest looked up from reference TRBV9 and TRBJ2-7, is DSGVTQTPKHLITATGQRVTLRCSPRSGDLSVYWYQQSLDQGLQFLIQYYNGEERAKGNILERFSAQQFPDLHSELNLSSLELGDSALYFCASSGLAGEGEQYFGPGTRLTVT.

The chain is built from TRBV5-5 and TRBJ2-3, with 9 nucleotides matching TRBD1. CDR1 is SGHKS, CDR2 YYEKEE, per germline (reference sequence). The CDR3 loop spans 14 amino acids. The ends lost 0 bases at V and 8 bases at J; junction bases unmatched: 4. This CDR3 is CASSLDLGQGTQYF. CDR3 sequence (DNA): TGTGCCAGCAGCTTGGATTTGGGACAGGGTACGCAGTATTTT.

This clone was seen a handful of times. J is TRBJ2-5 and V is TRBV15, with TRBD2 matching over 13 bases. Germline V gene data show CDR1 as LNHNV and CDR2 as YYDKDF (reference sequence). V shed 5 bases and J 5 bases; nucleotides not matched to a gene: 5. The CDR3 covers 15 residues. The CDR3 reads CATSGLAGDGETQYF. In DNA form, the CDR3 reads TGTGCCACCAGCGGACTAGCGGGAGATGGGGAGACCCAGTACTTC.

The rearrangement joins TRBV24-1 to TRBJ2-3, with 7 bases fitting TRBD1. CDR3 length: 18 residues. With V trimmed by 1 base and J by 3 bases, 12 bases remained unmatched. Looked up from germline, CDR1 is KGHDR and CDR2 is SFDVKD. CDR3 protein: CATSDFSVGTETTDTQYF. CDR3 nucleotides: TGTGCCACCAGTGATTTCTCCGTTGGGACAGAGACTACAGATACGCAGTATTTT.

The chain is built from TRBV12-5 and TRBJ1-1, with 8 bases lining up with TRBD1. The germline V gene has CDR1 LGHNT and CDR2 FRNRAP. The V and J ends lost 9 bases and 1 base, in that order; junction bases with no gene match: 10. This CDR3 spans 15 amino acids. CDR3 region: CASNRRQGKNTEAFF. Here the CDR3 DNA reads TGTGCTAGCAACAGGAGACAGGGGAAGAACACTGAAGCTTTCTTT.

Here the CDR3 reads CASTFGTGDHNEQFF. The CDR3 region has the DNA TGTGCCAGCACCTTCGGGACAGGGGATCACAATGAGCAGTTCTTC. The V call is TRBV27, the J call TRBJ2-1; 10 bases are shared with TRBD1. Germline V gene sequence: CDR1 MNHEY, CDR2 SMNVEV (reference sequence). CDR3 length: 15 amino acids. Losses at the gene ends were 7 bases for V and 5 bases for J; bases not matched to a gene: 8.

The chain uses TRBV30 and TRBJ2-1, with 10 bases fitting TRBD2. The CDR3 is made up of 12 amino acids. Germline CDR1 and CDR2: GTSNPN and SVGIG (reference sequence). With V trimmed by 3 bases and J by 9 bases, 2 bases remained unmatched. The CDR3 nucleotides read TGTGCCTGGAGACTAGCGGGAAGTGAGCAGTTCTTC. It encodes CAWRLAGSEQFF.

The chain carries TRBV7-9 and TRBJ1-4; maybe TRBD1 (6 bases). The V and J ends lost 3 bases and 11 bases respectively, with 10 bases between them. The length of the CDR3 is 12 residues. Germline CDR1 and CDR2: SEHNR and FQNEAQ (reference sequence). This CDR3 is CASSLIDRKLFF. In DNA form, the CDR3 reads TGTGCCAGCAGCTTGATCGACAGGAAACTGTTTTTT. Full variable domain (remainder filled in from reference TRBV7-9 and TRBJ1-4): DTGVSQNPRHKITKRGQNVTFRCDPISEHNRLYWYRQTLGQGPEFLTYFQNEAQLEKSRLLSDRFSAERPKGSFSTLEIQRTEQGDSAMYLCASSLIDRKLFFGSGTQLSVL.

V and J are TRBV19 and TRBJ1-2; 11 bases line up with TRBD1. CDR3 length: 15 amino acids. The V and J ends lost 7 bases and 4 bases, in that order; junction bases with no gene match: 8. Germline V gene lookup returns CDR1 LNHDA and CDR2 SQIVND (reference sequence). The CDR3 region has the DNA TGTGCCAGTAAGAACTTCGGGACAGGGGGCTATGGCTACACCTTC. Protein sequence: CASKNFGTGGYGYTF.

The chain recombines TRBV5-4 with TRBJ2-3; 8 nucleotides line up with TRBD1. Germline values: CDR1 SGHNT, CDR2 YYREEE (reference sequence). The V gene end was trimmed by 4 bases and the J gene end by 8 bases; junction bases not matched to a gene: 9. The CDR3 consists of 14 residues. The CDR3 coding sequence is TGTGCCAGCAGCGCCGGACAGGGAAGGGGTACGCAGTATTTT. This translates into CASSAGQGRGTQYF.

V gene TRBV6-5 combines with J gene TRBJ1-6; TRBD1 aligns across 7 bases. There are 14 residues in the CDR3. Germline values: CDR1 MNHEY, CDR2 SVGAGI. J lost 9 bases, V lost 6 bases, and 8 bases had no gene match. CDR3 nucleotide sequence: TGTGCCAGCAGATTACAGGGGCTGGGTTCACCCCTCCACTTT. It codes for CASRLQGLGSPLHF.

CDR3 coding DNA: TGTGCCAGCAGCTCCAGCGGGAGCTCCTACAATGAGCAGTTCTTC. Its translation is CASSSSGSSYNEQFF. This chain links TRBV9 with TRBJ2-1; TRBD2 agrees at 8 bases. Unmatched junction bases numbered 3, after V lost 4 bases and J lost 0 bases. The CDR3 contains 15 residues. Germline V gene lookup returns CDR1 SGDLS and CDR2 YYNGEE.

The chain carries TRBV5-6 and TRBJ2-5, with 10 bases aligning to TRBD1. The length of the CDR3 is 15 residues. Per the germline V gene, CDR1 is SGHDT and CDR2 is YYEEEE. V trimming: 4 bases; J trimming: 5 bases; junction bases outside the gene matches: 8. CDR3: CASSPGTGVGETQYF. CDR3 DNA sequence: TGTGCCAGCAGCCCTGGGACAGGGGTGGGGGAGACCCAGTACTTC. Full variable domain (missing parts from reference TRBV5-6 and TRBJ2-5): DAGVTQSPTHLIKTRGQQVTLRCSPKSGHDTVSWYQQALGQGPQFIFQYYEEEERQRGNFPDRFSGHQFPNYSSELNVNALLLGDSALYLCASSPGTGVGETQYFGPGTRLLVL.

The chain couples TRBV20-1 to TRBJ2-1; TRBD2 agrees at 8 bases. V lost 3 bases to trimming and J lost 4 bases; unmatched junction nucleotides: 8. Germline V CDR1 and CDR2: DFQATT, SNEGSKA (reference sequence). This CDR3 region has 15 residues. CDR3 region: CSASKGLEEYNEQFF. The CDR3 DNA reads TGCAGTGCTAGTAAGGGACTAGAGGAATACAATGAGCAGTTCTTC.

This clone was seen only once. V and J are TRBV5-1 and TRBJ2-1, with 11 bases fitting TRBD2. The CDR3 sequence is 15 residues long. J lost 7 bases, V lost 3 bases, and 6 bases had no gene match. CDR1 and CDR2 (germline): SGHRS, YFSETQ. CDR3 bases: TGCGCCAGCAGCTCGGGGCTAGCGGGAGGAAATGAGCAGTTCTTC. It yields the protein CASSSGLAGGNEQFF. Full variable domain (rest looked up from reference TRBV5-1 and TRBJ2-1): KAGVTQTPRYLIKTRGQQVTLSCSPISGHRSVSWYQQTPGQGLQFLFEYFSETQRNKGNFPGRFSGRQFSNSRSEMNVSTLELGDSALYLCASSSGLAGGNEQFFGPGTRLTVL.

CDR3 residues: CASSLAPGLHNEQFF. The CDR3 nucleotides read TGTGCCAGCAGCTTAGCGCCGGGACTACACAATGAGCAGTTCTTC. The gene calls are TRBV7-2 and TRBJ2-1; TRBD2 agrees at 7 bases. Per the germline V gene, CDR1 is SGHTA and CDR2 is FQGNSA. The CDR3 is made up of 15 amino acids. The ends lost 0 bases at V and 5 bases at J; junction bases unmatched: 4.

The genes are TRBV19 and TRBJ2-5; D ambiguous. Germline CDR1 is LNHDA and CDR2 is SQIVND (reference sequence). Deletions cut 3 bases from V and 5 bases from J, with 10 bases between. There are 13 residues in the CDR3. CDR3 in amino acids: CASSMAPAETQYF. For the CDR3, the DNA is TGTGCCAGTAGTATGGCCCCTGCTGAGACCCAGTACTTC.

The J gene is TRBJ1-2, the V gene TRBV10-3; tentative D call: TRBD1 (6 bases). The CDR3 is made up of 12 amino acids. V dropped 10 bases and J dropped 4 bases, with 13 bases sitting between them. The germline CDR1 and CDR2 sequences are ENHRY and SYGVKD. The CDR3, as DNA: TGTGCCACCCGGGGACAACTCTATGGCTACACCTTC. This sequence encodes CATRGQLYGYTF.

The chain combines TRBV5-4 with TRBJ2-1, with a tentative D call TRBD2 (7 bases). The V and J ends lost 4 bases and 4 bases respectively, with 18 bases between them. Per germline, CDR1 SGHNT and CDR2 YYREEE (reference sequence). The CDR3 is 16 residues long. In nucleotides, the CDR3 is TGTGCCAGCAGCCCCCGGGGGGCGGGAGAGTACAATGAGCAGTTCTTC. Encoded protein: CASSPRGAGEYNEQFF.